These T cell receptor beta chains were read from a single sample in a study of molecular identifiers for immune sequencing clone quantification. One entry per CDR3 protein, called by TCRdb with MiXCR from the PCR reads. Found here are tens of thousands of distinct CDR3 sequences, under 20% of them singletons; the top ten hold approximately 1.5%. Material: naive CD8+ T cells from blood, with Jurkat cell RNA spiked in. The receptor source for this set is a human donor in good health. Some libraries in this study had Jurkat cell RNA spiked in. CDR3s include the opening cysteine and the closing phenylalanine or tryptophan. D genes are given only for firm matches. Size values are once, few and many counts, or a class for expanded clones, and some rows have none.

11,TRBV6-5,TRBJ2-7,-,many,CASSYGGEQYF,TGTGCCAGCAGTTACGGCGGCGAGCAGTACTTC
15,TRBV4-1,TRBJ2-1,-,many,CASSLAGPSYNEQFF,TGCGCCAGCAGCCTTGCGGGGCCCTCCTACAATGAGCAGTTCTTC
12,TRBV30,TRBJ1-1,-,many,CAGPGPTSEAFF,TGTGCCGGACCGGGACCGACTTCTGAAGCTTTCTTT
17,TRBV12-5,TRBJ2-5,TRBD1,many,CASGLVRTGGYQETQYF,TGTGCTAGTGGTTTGGTCCGGACAGGGGGGTACCAAGAGACCCAGTACTTC
12,TRBV30,TRBJ2-7,-,-,CAWSVVGCEQCF,TGTGCCTGGAGTGTAGTCGGATGCGAGCAGTGCTTC
14,TRBV12-3/TRBV12-4,TRBJ2-7,-,many,CASSLFSGSDEQYF,TGTGCCAGCAGTTTATTTTCCGGGAGCGACGAGCAGTACTTC
15,TRBV4-1,TRBJ2-7,TRBD1,many,CASSQLPTGGYEQYF,TGCGCCAGCAGCCAACTACCCACAGGGGGCTACGAGCAGTACTTC
16,TRBV2,TRBJ2-5,-,many,CASTVAIQGIAETQYF,TGTGCCAGCACCGTGGCTATCCAGGGAATCGCGGAGACCCAGTACTTC
18,TRBV7-6,TRBJ2-3,TRBD1,-,CASSLSRPGQGVLDTQYF,TGTGCCAGCAGCTTATCTAGGCCGGGACAGGGGGTCCTAGATACGCAGTATTTT
15,TRBV10-3,TRBJ1-1,-,many,CAIRLGGEGNTEAFF,TGTGCCATCAGACTGGGGGGCGAGGGGAACACTGAAGCTTTCTTT
16,TRBV21-1,TRBJ2-2,-,many,CASSSLHGANTGELFF,TGTGCCAGCAGCAGTTTACATGGGGCGAACACCGGGGAGCTGTTTTTT
15,TRBV27,TRBJ2-5,TRBD2,few,CASRPGLGYQETQYF,TGTGCCAGCAGACCGGGACTAGGGTACCAAGAGACCCAGTACTTC
13,TRBV27,TRBJ1-1,-,many,CASAPPGRAEAFF,TGTGCCAGCGCTCCCCCAGGTAGGGCTGAAGCTTTCTTT
15,TRBV19,TRBJ1-1,-,few,CASSSPWPTNTEAFF,TGTGCCAGTAGTTCCCCTTGGCCCACGAACACTGAAGCTTTCTTT
15,TRBV28,TRBJ2-3,-,many,CASSLIAGTTDTQYF,TGTGCCAGCAGTTTAATTGCAGGCACCACAGATACGCAGTATTTT
16,TRBV13,TRBJ1-4,-,many,CASSLAALATNEKLFF,TGTGCCAGCAGCTTAGCCGCCTTAGCAACTAATGAAAAACTGTTTTTT
17,TRBV12-3/TRBV12-4,TRBJ1-5,-,few,CASSHTPGEKDHQPQHF,TGTGCCAGCAGTCATACCCCGGGAGAAAAGGATCATCAGCCCCAGCATTTT